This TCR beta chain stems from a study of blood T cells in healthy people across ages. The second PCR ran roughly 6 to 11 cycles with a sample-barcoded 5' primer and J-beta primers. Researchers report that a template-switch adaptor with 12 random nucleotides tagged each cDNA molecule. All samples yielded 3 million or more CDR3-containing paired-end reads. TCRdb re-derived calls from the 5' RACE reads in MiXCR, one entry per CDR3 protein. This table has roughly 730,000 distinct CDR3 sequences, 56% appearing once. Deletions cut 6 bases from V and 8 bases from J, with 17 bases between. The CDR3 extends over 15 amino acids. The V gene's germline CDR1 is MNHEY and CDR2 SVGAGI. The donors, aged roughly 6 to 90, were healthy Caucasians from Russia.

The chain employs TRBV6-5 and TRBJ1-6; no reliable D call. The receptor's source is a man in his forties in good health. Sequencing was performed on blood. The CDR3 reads CASSHKSAVHSPLHF. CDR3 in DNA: TGTGCCAGCAGCCATAAATCGGCCGTCCATTCACCCCTCCACTTT.